The source of this T cell receptor (beta chain) is a study of PD-1 blockade in classical Hodgkin lymphoma. Notes on the study in general: The causes of the repertoire differences, possibly disease activity or prior therapy, remain undefined. Lower baseline TCR diversity was reported for newly diagnosed patients than for healthy donors.

CDR1 and CDR2 (germline): SGDLS, YYNGEE. V was clipped by 3 bases and J by 0 bases, with 3 bases between them. This CDR3 region has 12 residues. After autologous stem cell transplantation all patients relapsed, and prior brentuximab vedotin exposure differed between cohorts. Notes on this clone: The antigen remains unidentified.

Libraries were prepared by immunoSEQ multiplex PCR; TCRdb keeps only in-frame clonotypes and omits some of them. There are approximately 80,000 clones in the sample; approximately 88% occur only once, and 20% to 25% lies in the top ten. Sequenced here: peripheral blood mononuclear cells (PBMCs), sampled at baseline. This receptor was identified in a human donor with classical Hodgkin lymphoma. This sequence joins TRBV9 and TRBJ2-5; D gene ambiguous. The CDR3: CASSDNQETQYF. The CDR3 region has the DNA TGTGCCAGCAGCGACAACCAAGAGACCCAGTACTTC.